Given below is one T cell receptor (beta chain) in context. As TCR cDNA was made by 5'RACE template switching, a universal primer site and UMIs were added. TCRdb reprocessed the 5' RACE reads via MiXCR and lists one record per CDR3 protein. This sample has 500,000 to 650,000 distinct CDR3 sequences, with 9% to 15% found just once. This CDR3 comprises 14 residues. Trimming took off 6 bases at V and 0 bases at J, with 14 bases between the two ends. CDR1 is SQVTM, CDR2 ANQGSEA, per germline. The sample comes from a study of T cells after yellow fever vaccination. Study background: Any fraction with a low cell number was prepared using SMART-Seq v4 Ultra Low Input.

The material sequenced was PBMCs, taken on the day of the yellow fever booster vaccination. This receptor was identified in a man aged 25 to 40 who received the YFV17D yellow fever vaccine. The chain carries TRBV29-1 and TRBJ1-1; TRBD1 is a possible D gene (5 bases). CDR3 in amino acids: CSVRAGSMNTEAFF. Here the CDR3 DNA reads TGCAGCGTCCGCGCAGGGAGTATGAACACTGAAGCTTTCTTT.